The rows below give T cell receptor beta chains drawn from one sample of a study of blood T cell repertoires in COVID-19. The table came from immunoSEQ multiplex PCR; TCRdb's copy has only in-frame clones and leaves some out. The data contain around 300,000 clones, 88% of them singletons. The sequenced sample was PBMCs or T cells enriched from blood (not recorded which). The source of these receptors is an older woman in a cohort exposed to, infected with or recovered from COVID-19 (not recorded which). The CDR3 runs from the conserved cysteine through the conserved F or W. Each record gives: V gene, J gene, clone size, D gene, CDR3 DNA, CDR3 protein. The D gene is left open where the match is weak. Clone sizes are given selectively: once, few, many, or a class where the clone is expanded.

v_call: TRBV4-2; j_call: TRBJ2-7; clone_size: few; d_call: TRBD1; cdr3_nt: TGTGCCAGCAGCCAAAGGGACAGGGACTACGAGCAGTACTTC; cdr3_aa: CASSQRDRDYEQYF
v_call: TRBV20-1; j_call: TRBJ2-7; clone_size: once; d_call: TRBD2; cdr3_nt: TGCAGTGCTAGTAACCCGAGGAGCGGGGAGTACGAGCAGTACTTC; cdr3_aa: CSASNPRSGEYEQYF
v_call: TRBV28; j_call: TRBJ1-5; clone_size: .; d_call: .; cdr3_nt: TGTGCCAGCAGTTTACTCAATCAGCCCCAGCATTTT; cdr3_aa: CASSLLNQPQHF
v_call: TRBV18; j_call: TRBJ2-1; clone_size: .; d_call: TRBD2; cdr3_nt: TGTGCCAGCTCATCACTTCAGGGACTAGCGGGGAACAATGAGCAGTTCTTC; cdr3_aa: CASSSLQGLAGNNEQFF
v_call: TRBV19; j_call: TRBJ1-1; clone_size: .; d_call: TRBD1; cdr3_nt: TGTGCCAGTAGTACCGGGACAGGAGCTTCCACTGAAGCTTTCTTT; cdr3_aa: CASSTGTGASTEAFF
v_call: TRBV13; j_call: TRBJ2-1; clone_size: .; d_call: .; cdr3_nt: TGTGCCAGCAGCAAGGACGGGAGCTCCTACAATGAGCAGTTCTTC; cdr3_aa: CASSKDGSSYNEQFF
v_call: TRBV10-2; j_call: TRBJ2-7; clone_size: .; d_call: TRBD2; cdr3_nt: TGCGCCAGCAGGGGGGTAGCGGGAGGAAAAGAGTACGAGCAGTACTTC; cdr3_aa: CASRGVAGGKEYEQYF
v_call: TRBV7-2; j_call: TRBJ2-1; clone_size: .; d_call: TRBD2; cdr3_nt: TGTGCCAGCAGCGGCTGGGACTACTACAATGAGCAGTTCTTC; cdr3_aa: CASSGWDYYNEQFF
v_call: TRBV7-2; j_call: TRBJ2-1; clone_size: .; d_call: .; cdr3_nt: TGTGCCAGCAGCTTTGGACTACCGACGTACAATGAGCAGTTCTTC; cdr3_aa: CASSFGLPTYNEQFF
v_call: TRBV30; j_call: TRBJ2-1; clone_size: .; d_call: TRBD2; cdr3_nt: TGTGCCTGGAGTCTTACTAGCGGGAGGTCCTACAATGAGCAGTTCTTC; cdr3_aa: CAWSLTSGRSYNEQFF
v_call: TRBV3-1/TRBV3-2; j_call: TRBJ2-4; clone_size: .; d_call: .; cdr3_nt: TGTGCCAGCAGCCAAGATCAGGGGGCCAAAAACATTCAGTACTTC; cdr3_aa: CASSQDQGAKNIQYF
v_call: TRBV24-1; j_call: TRBJ1-5; clone_size: .; d_call: .; cdr3_nt: TGTGCCACCAGTGATGACAAGACAGCTTTTGGTCAGCCCCAGCATTTT; cdr3_aa: CATSDDKTAFGQPQHF
v_call: TRBV15; j_call: TRBJ1-6; clone_size: .; d_call: .; cdr3_nt: TGTGCCACCAGCAGAGGGGGCTTGGATTCACCCCTCCACTTT; cdr3_aa: CATSRGGLDSPLHF
v_call: TRBV5-4; j_call: TRBJ2-7; clone_size: .; d_call: TRBD1; cdr3_nt: TGTGCCAGCAGCGCGGGACAGGGGGCCCACTACGAGCAGTACTTC; cdr3_aa: CASSAGQGAHYEQYF
v_call: TRBV7-9; j_call: TRBJ2-7; clone_size: few; d_call: .; cdr3_nt: TGTGCCAGCAGTGGAGCAGGGCCTAGCTCCTACGAGCAGTACTTC; cdr3_aa: CASSGAGPSSYEQYF